This entry concerns a single T cell receptor beta chain. What it binds is unknown. These data originate in a study of PD-L1 blockade in urothelial cancer. Study-level points and caveats: Better survival was predicted when blood TCR clonality before treatment fell below the median.

Some clones are missing from TCRdb's copy, which holds only in-frame ones; the method was immunoSEQ multiplex PCR. Seen here are tens of thousands of clones, around nine tenths observed once, and the top ten hold 10% to 12%. Time point in this sample: peripheral blood 6 weeks after treatment start. The TCR originated in a man between 60 and 75 years old with urothelial cancer. The sequences come from PBMCs, collected around atezolizumab (anti-PD-L1) treatment.

The CDR3 region has the DNA TGCGCCAGCAGGCACGGACAGGGCCCCGGGGAGCTGTTTTTT. Its protein product is CASRHGQGPGELFF. This rearrangement joins TRBV4-1 to TRBJ2-2; 8 nucleotides align to TRBD1. The length of the CDR3 is 14 residues. Germline V lookup: CDR1 MGHRA, CDR2 YSYEKL. Trimming cost V 6 bases and J 6 bases; bases outside gene matches: 6.